This note documents a single T cell receptor beta chain sequence. Using its own MiXCR run on the RT-PCR reads, TCRdb lists one record per CDR3 protein. The data hold approximately 21,000 distinct CDR3 sequences, with 25% to 35% observed a single time. This record comes from a study of patients and donors after allogeneic stem cell transplantation. Trimming left V 2 bases short and J 6 bases short, with 13 bases between. The germline CDR1 and CDR2 sequences are MNHNY and SVGAGI (reference sequence). This CDR3 contains 14 residues. The rearrangement joins TRBV6-6 to TRBJ1-1; tentatively, D is TRBD1 (5 bases). The sequenced material came from blood, either unsorted or a sorted T cell fraction (not recorded which). This receptor was taken from a human donor who was either an allogeneic HSCT recipient or a stem cell or donor lymphocyte infusion donor (not recorded which). It is not recorded whose cells these are; they may come from a transplant donor. The CDR3, as DNA: TGTGCCAGCAGTTACGGGGGGATAAACTCTGAAGCTTTCTTT. As protein: CASSYGGINSEAFF.